This T cell receptor (beta chain) was obtained from a study of blood T cell repertoires in COVID-19. Turning to the study itself: COVID-19 samples, acute and convalescent, were from the United States, Italy and Spain. PBMCs, B-cell-depleted T cells, or T cells provided the cDNA or gDNA that made up the material.

The authors' processing: Nucleated cell number was recorded as an estimate derived from reference gene primer amplification. TCRdb's table, derived via immunoSEQ multiplex PCR, lists solely in-frame clones and lacks some. Clonal size and the V and J genes are those of that table, whereas D and trimming came from the DNA. The sample shows approximately 40,000 clones, around 85% of them seen only once. The V end was cut by 8 bases, the J end by 1 base, with 16 bases between. Germline V CDR1 and CDR2: MDHEN, SYDVKM. This CDR3 region has 15 residues. The sequenced sample consisted of peripheral blood. The chain uses TRBV28 and TRBJ2-3, with D possibly TRBD1 on 6 matching bases. This receptor was identified in a man in his 60s with active or convalescent COVID-19. The CDR3 DNA is TGTGCCAGCGGGGCAGGGGCTTTGGGCACAGATACGCAGTATTTT. Translation: CASGAGALGTDTQYF.